Listed below are T cell receptor beta chains from one sample, sequenced in a study of blood T cell repertoires in COVID-19. The method was immunoSEQ multiplex PCR; TCRdb's version includes in-frame clones alone and lacks a portion of them. The sample shows 70,000 to 100,000 clones, less than 90% of them seen only once. Sample: peripheral blood. Receptors originate from a man of 80 years or more with active or convalescent COVID-19. The CDR3 runs from the conserved cysteine through the conserved F or W. The D gene is left open where the match is weak. Clone size is given for some rows only: seen once, a few or many times, or a class if the clone is expanded.

abundance	v_gene	j_gene	d_gene	CDR3aa	CDR3nt
NA	TRBV6-2/TRBV6-3	TRBJ2-1	TRBD2	CASSYPAASGRSTYNEQFF	TGTGCCAGCAGTTACCCCGCGGCTAGCGGGAGAAGTACCTACAATGAGCAGTTCTTC
NA	TRBV3-1/TRBV3-2	TRBJ1-2	NA	CASTLGGYYGYTF	TGTGCCAGCACCCTAGGGGGATACTATGGCTACACCTTC
NA	TRBV12-5	TRBJ2-7	NA	CASGLVLGAFYEQYF	TGTGCTAGTGGTTTGGTATTGGGGGCATTCTACGAGCAGTACTTC
NA	TRBV10-3	TRBJ2-5	TRBD1	CAVRQGQETQYF	TGTGCCGTCCGACAGGGCCAAGAGACCCAGTACTTC
NA	TRBV4-3	TRBJ1-1	NA	CASSQDAGSVTEAFF	TGCGCCAGCAGCCAAGATGCAGGGTCCGTCACTGAAGCTTTCTTT
NA	TRBV6-2/TRBV6-3	TRBJ2-3	NA	CASSYDRKTDTQYF	TGTGCCAGCAGTTACGACAGGAAGACAGATACGCAGTATTTT
NA	TRBV6-2/TRBV6-3	TRBJ2-7	TRBD1	CASSTWDRGSGEQYF	TGTGCCAGCAGTACCTGGGACAGGGGGTCTGGGGAGCAGTACTTC
NA	TRBV7-2	TRBJ1-2	TRBD1	CASSPQTGWRYGYTF	TGTGCCAGCAGCCCCCAGACAGGGTGGAGATATGGCTACACCTTC
NA	TRBV25-1	TRBJ1-1	TRBD1	CASSDPGQDGRAFF	TGTGCCAGCAGTGATCCGGGACAGGACGGGAGAGCTTTCTTT
NA	TRBV7-2	TRBJ1-3	NA	CASSPHRAGEGNTIYF	TGTGCCAGCAGCCCGCACAGGGCCGGAGAGGGAAACACCATATATTTT
NA	TRBV19	TRBJ1-5	NA	CASSIGHNQPQHF	TGTGCCAGTAGTATAGGGCACAATCAGCCCCAGCATTTT
NA	TRBV29-1	TRBJ2-7	TRBD1	CSVEGDRGPSYEQYF	TGCAGCGTTGAAGGCGATAGGGGGCCCTCCTACGAGCAGTACTTC
NA	TRBV6-5	TRBJ1-5	NA	CASSLSFRRDQPQHF	TGTGCCAGCAGCCTCTCCTTCAGGCGGGATCAGCCCCAGCATTTT
NA	TRBV7-3	TRBJ1-2	TRBD1	CASSPRDRVYGYTF	TGTGCCAGCAGCCCAAGGGACAGGGTCTATGGCTACACCTTC
NA	TRBV24-1	TRBJ1-1	NA	CATSDPGRGDTEAFF	TGTGCCACCAGTGACCCCGGGAGGGGGGACACTGAAGCTTTCTTT
NA	TRBV5-4	TRBJ2-1	TRBD2	CASSTGRSGTPGEQFF	TGTGCCAGCAGTACCGGGAGGTCAGGGACGCCCGGGGAGCAGTTCTTC
NA	TRBV9	TRBJ2-3	NA	CASSVGVTDTQYF	TGTGCCAGCAGCGTAGGAGTTACAGATACGCAGTATTTT
NA	TRBV6-5	TRBJ1-5	TRBD1	CASSLGQVAQPQHF	TGTGCCAGCAGCCTCGGACAGGTCGCCCAGCCCCAGCATTTT
NA	TRBV5-4	TRBJ2-3	TRBD1	CASRAGTGTDTQYF	TGTGCCAGCAGAGCCGGGACAGGCACAGATACGCAGTATTTT
once	TRBV9	TRBJ2-3	NA	CASSVGGGEDTQYF	TGTGCCAGCAGCGTAGGAGGGGGAGAAGATACGCAGTATTTT
NA	TRBV7-2	TRBJ1-5	NA	CASSESSNQPQHF	TGTGCCAGCAGCGAGAGTAGCAATCAGCCCCAGCATTTT
once	TRBV28	TRBJ2-7	NA	CASSSGLREQYF	TGTGCCAGCAGTTCAGGACTGAGGGAGCAGTACTTC
few	TRBV27	TRBJ2-3	TRBD2	CASKLAGGTDTQYF	TGTGCCAGCAAACTAGCGGGGGGCACAGATACGCAGTATTTT
NA	TRBV10-3	TRBJ2-7	TRBD2	CAISESGAGVYEQYF	TGTGCCATCAGTGAGTCCGGGGCGGGAGTTTACGAGCAGTACTTC
NA	TRBV27	TRBJ2-5	NA	CASSLGATETQYF	TGTGCCAGCAGTTTAGGGGCAACAGAGACCCAGTACTTC
NA	TRBV7-8	TRBJ2-7	TRBD2	CASSLRREKGYEQYF	TGTGCCAGCAGCTTAAGGCGGGAGAAGGGCTACGAGCAGTACTTC
NA	TRBV28	TRBJ1-2	TRBD1	CASSSALGGTGGYGYTF	TGTGCCAGCAGTTCGGCCTTGGGCGGGACAGGGGGATATGGCTACACCTTC
NA	TRBV27	TRBJ1-6	NA	CASTPSGVPNSPLHF	TGTGCCAGCACTCCCTCGGGGGTACCTAATTCACCCCTCCACTTT
NA	TRBV14	TRBJ1-4	NA	CASSPRQKTANEKLFF	TGTGCCAGCAGCCCACGACAGAAAACGGCTAATGAAAAACTGTTTTTT
NA	TRBV5-6	TRBJ1-1	NA	CASSLGQGGFWNTEAFF	TGTGCCAGCAGCTTGGGTCAGGGAGGATTTTGGAACACTGAAGCTTTCTTT
few	TRBV4-1	TRBJ1-1	TRBD1	CASSRGDRVNTEAFF	TGCGCCAGCAGCCGAGGGGACAGGGTGAACACTGAAGCTTTCTTT
NA	TRBV3-1/TRBV3-2	TRBJ2-3	NA	CASSPGWGADTQYF	TGTGCCAGCAGCCCAGGGTGGGGCGCAGATACGCAGTATTTT
NA	TRBV3-1/TRBV3-2	TRBJ2-7	TRBD1	CASSQQGVSEQYF	TGTGCCAGCAGCCAACAGGGGGTCTCCGAGCAGTACTTC
NA	TRBV2	TRBJ2-3	TRBD2	CASRDWLAGADTQYF	TGTGCCAGCAGGGACTGGCTAGCGGGAGCAGATACGCAGTATTTT
NA	TRBV14	TRBJ1-3	NA	CASRLSVGNTIYF	TGTGCCAGCAGACTCTCGGTTGGAAACACCATATATTTT
once	TRBV11-1	TRBJ2-1	TRBD2	CASSPGLAGGVVEQFF	TGTGCCAGCAGCCCAGGACTAGCGGGAGGTGTTGTTGAGCAGTTCTTC
NA	TRBV16	TRBJ2-2	TRBD2	CASSQSGTSGSLEELFF	TGTGCCAGCAGCCAATCGGGGACTAGCGGGAGTCTAGAGGAGCTGTTTTTT
NA	TRBV11-1	TRBJ2-1	TRBD1	CASSAQTGVRNEQFF	TGTGCCAGCAGCGCCCAGACAGGGGTTAGGAATGAGCAGTTCTTC
NA	TRBV5-1	TRBJ1-1	NA	CASSLPDNMNTEAFF	TGCGCCAGCAGCTTGCCCGACAACATGAACACTGAAGCTTTCTTT
NA	TRBV10-2	TRBJ2-1	TRBD2	CASRRPQRGYNEQFF	TGCGCCAGCAGACGGCCACAGCGGGGCTACAATGAGCAGTTCTTC
few	TRBV2	TRBJ1-2	TRBD1	CVKEVRRGRGYGYTF	TGTGTTAAAGAAGTACGGAGGGGGCGAGGCTATGGCTACACCTTC
NA	TRBV6-5	TRBJ2-1	NA	CASSPGLRPYNEQFF	TGTGCCAGCAGTCCCGGACTGCGGCCCTACAATGAGCAGTTCTTC
NA	TRBV3-1/TRBV3-2	TRBJ2-5	NA	CASSPPRLAVIQETQYF	TGTGCCAGCAGCCCCCCACGGCTAGCTGTGATACAAGAGACCCAGTACTTC
NA	TRBV5-3	TRBJ2-1	TRBD1	CARSFPGQPSNEQFF	TGTGCCAGAAGTTTCCCGGGACAGCCCTCGAATGAGCAGTTCTTC
NA	TRBV4-3	TRBJ2-2	NA	CASSQTGRWDGELFF	TGCGCCAGCAGTCAGACGGGGAGGTGGGACGGGGAGCTGTTTTTT
NA	TRBV5-1	TRBJ1-2	NA	CASSTGTEEKGYTF	TGCGCCAGCAGCACAGGGACCGAAGAGAAGGGCTACACCTTC
NA	TRBV5-1	TRBJ2-7	TRBD2	CASSLATSGSSEQYF	TGCGCCAGCAGCTTGGCAACTAGCGGGAGTAGCGAGCAGTACTTC
NA	TRBV6-4	TRBJ2-1	NA	CASTEAGPTYNEQFF	TGTGCCAGCACAGAAGCGGGTCCTACCTACAATGAGCAGTTCTTC
NA	TRBV11-3	TRBJ2-1	TRBD2	CASSPRGGSYNEQFF	TGTGCCAGCAGCCCCCGGGGGGGATCCTACAATGAGCAGTTCTTC
NA	TRBV27	TRBJ2-7	TRBD2	CASRITSGSFEQYF	TGTGCCAGCAGGATTACTAGCGGGAGTTTTGAGCAGTACTTC
NA	TRBV9	TRBJ2-1	NA	CASSDYPYNEQFF	TGTGCCAGCAGCGATTATCCTTACAATGAGCAGTTCTTC
NA	TRBV6-1	TRBJ2-1	TRBD1	CASSESGGSLLGQFF	TGTGCCAGCAGCGAATCAGGGGGCTCTCTGCTTGGGCAGTTCTTC
NA	TRBV27	TRBJ1-5	TRBD1	CASSPLSGQGDQPQHF	TGTGCCAGCAGTCCCCTAAGTGGACAGGGCGATCAGCCCCAGCATTTT
few	TRBV9	TRBJ2-1	TRBD2	CASSPPPGGTYNEQFF	TGTGCCAGCAGCCCCCCCCCGGGAGGGACCTACAATGAGCAGTTCTTC